This paragraph covers one T cell receptor (beta chain) sequence. Its target antigen remains unknown. The junction differs from germline at one of its ends, possibly a read error. The data originate from a study of cytomegalovirus exposure and HLA in healthy donors (dated 2017 in TCRdb). Notes on the research overall: An earlier analysis of roughly 610 of the donors reported 276 Gb of sequence data and around 120 million unique TCR beta sequences obtained from approximately 180 million T cells. Class I and class II HLA loci were covered by the typing at four-digit resolution. Four or five DR-DQ haplotypes were handled as single units for association and clustering because linkage in the cohort was strong. Donor age, sex, ethnicity and CMV serostatus were compiled alongside the repertoire data. Typing coverage varied by locus: 629-630 donors for A, B, C, DRB1 and DQB1; around 560 for DQA1; 606 for DPA1; 450 to 480 for DPB1. All discovery cohort repertoires had been generated using a single sequencing platform. The study aimed to test whether cataloging public T cell receptors could reveal signatures of past pathogen exposure. Around 320 gigabases of sequencing data and approximately 85 million unique TCR sequences were included in an early release covering 550 to 800 HLA-typed donors. In a later analysis, previously published TCR beta repertoires from 670 or so donors were re-analyzed and high-resolution HLA genotyping was added so that TCR occurrence patterns could be studied. Along with the approximately 650-subject first cohort, a separate validation cohort of 120 different subjects was used. The study used immunosequencing to profile the T cell repertoires of approximately 650 subjects and linked those repertoires to cytomegalovirus serostatus. To decide whether each TCR beta V gene segment behaved as functional or pseudogenic, an earlier analysis of 587 of the donors relied on high-throughput TCR beta sequencing. Genome-wide SNP genotypes for about 65% of the roughly 700 donors were used in a later genetic analysis, which treated that subset as a discovery cohort. Of the roughly 400 genotyped donors, 65% to 90% were placed in the genetic ancestry cluster associated with self-reported Caucasian donors. In the later analysis, no new phenotypic data were used to find candidate immune exposures; instead, reliance was placed on TCR beta sequences and their occurrence across donors. The study combined high-throughput TCR immunosequencing, statistical association of individual TCRs with disease status, and machine learning to predict cytomegalovirus infection status. Among roughly 400 genotyped donors of the cohort, an average of roughly 230,000 unique TCR beta nucleotide sequences was sequenced per donor, of which 15% to 20% were non-productive. Broader findings and caveats from the paper: When HLA alleles, especially DR and DQ, strongly co-occurred, attributing TCR associations to individual alleles was difficult. Because some donors lacked HLA typing at each locus, the association tests relied only on the typed subset. In this cohort, only TCR beta chains were sequenced, and detectable features were limited by the absence of alpha or paired-chain data. In a later analysis, HLA-associated TCR beta chains were found to be more clonally expanded and to have lower generation probabilities than equally common non-associated chains. In a later genetic analysis, fewer N-insertions in productive TCRs were reported among donors in an Asian-associated ancestry cluster than the roughly 700-donor mean. Because counts were too low, roughly 16 rarely observed V segments, including chromosome 9 orphons, were left out of the earlier analysis of about 500 of the donors. In a later analysis, the rate of TCR association differed among HLA loci, with DRB1 alleles having the most associated TCRs and HLA-C alleles having the fewest. A cluster of highly shared sequence variants was judged likely to represent a technical artifact of the sequencing pipeline. According to the authors, the approach could potentially be generalized to other disease states and immunological phenotypes. An association between a missense DCLRE1C variant and V-gene and J-gene trimming of TCR beta chains was found in a later genetic analysis and replicated in an independent cohort. In an earlier analysis of 587 of the donors, most TCR beta V segments appeared in productive rearrangements about 87% or about 30% of the time, broadly matching IMGT annotations. Linkage disequilibrium might explain the correlated functional status among segregating V segments, but an unknown experimental factor could not be ruled out. A later analysis reported that several top co-occurrence clusters appeared linked to parvovirus B19, influenza, CMV and Epstein-Barr virus. A further reported finding was that TCR beta sequences accurately predicted the HLA-A and HLA-B alleles for most subjects in the first cohort. Immune exposure information for the cohort was limited to CMV serostatus. According to a later analysis, most CMV-associated TCR beta chains appeared to be HLA-restricted, and the HLA associations seemed to be driven largely by CMV exposure. A later analysis associated 16,951 TCR beta sequences with specific HLA alleles at a false discovery rate of 0.05. In vitro tests confirmed that a few of the cytomegalovirus-associated TCR beta chains recognize cytomegalovirus antigens. While some public TCRs were present in many individuals, most TCR sequences turned up only very rarely across donors. A total of roughly 160 TCR beta chains were listed by the study as associated with cytomegalovirus. The classifier was reported to diagnose cytomegalovirus status with high specificity and sensitivity in both the original and validation cohorts. The presence/absence analyses assumed that sequencing depth was roughly uniform across donors, and that assumption may not be true.

The library was obtained by the immunoSEQ multiplex PCR assay. For the multiplex PCR, a mixture combining 60 forward primers for TCR Vbeta segments and 13 reverse primers for TCR Jbeta segments was used. A multiplex PCR assay on genomic DNA amplified the CDR3 region of rearranged TCR beta genes. The amplified TCR beta libraries were sequenced on the Illumina HiSeq System as 87-base-pair reads. As for the original processing: A later analysis counted tens of millions of unique TCR beta chains across the 550 to 750 repertoires, and some 11 million of these chains were shared by at least two donors. A nearest-neighbor algorithm error-corrected the raw reads and collapsed the reads into unique sequences, merging closely related sequences to remove PCR and sequencing errors. Alignment of CDR3 sequences to IMGT reference sequences was used to assign V, D and J gene segments. For a sequence to be retained, a match of at least six nucleotides to both a V gene segment and a J gene segment was required. Rearrangements were called productive when the CDR3 lacked stop codons and stayed in frame with V and J; all others were non-productive. CDR3 was defined by IMGT convention, running from the second conserved V-encoded cysteine to the conserved J-encoded phenylalanine. The earlier analysis of 500 to 600 of the donors excluded sequences that lacked an unambiguous match to a single V gene segment. An earlier analysis of 587 of the donors classified V segments as functional when productive rearrangements were above 56.7% and as segregating when the standard deviation between donors was above 5%. A statistical classification framework was developed to diagnose cytomegalovirus status using the catalog of TCR beta chain sequences. In a later analysis, V and J genes were assigned by comparing TCR nucleotide sequences against IMGT/GENE-DB human TR gene sequences. Using the TCRdist pipeline, a later analysis assigned CDR3 sequences along with most-parsimonious VDJ recombination scenarios. In a later analysis, each TCR beta chain was defined by its CDR3 amino acid sequence together with its V-gene family, and reads without a unique V-gene family were excluded. To address suspected cross-contamination and a sequencing artifact, a later analysis removed approximately 600 highly shared, low-generation-probability nucleotide sequences. In a later analysis, a clonal expansion index was calculated for each public chain from normalized within-repertoire ranks of inferred template counts. A later analysis computed generation probabilities with a VDJ recombination model fitted to out-of-frame rearrangements, and checked the results against IGoR. A later analysis scored TCR-TCR, TCR-HLA and TCR-CMV co-occurrence with hypergeometric tests, applying a repertoire-size bias correction to TCR pairs. To estimate false discovery rates, a later analysis permuted the HLA or CMV assignments 20 times. A later analysis grouped co-occurring TCRs with DBSCAN, adding TCRdist sequence similarity when clustering within HLA-allele-positive subsets. Repertoires with fewer than 30,000 or more than 120,000 public chains were left out of co-occurrence clustering, as were roughly five repertoires with anomalous nucleotide sharing. TCRdb obtained this table from immuneACCESS and retained in-frame rearrangements with V and J assigned. These tables miss some clones; where compared with another copy, unresolved V genes account for less than half of the shortfall, and the remainder is unexplained. Clone size and the V and J calls come from that table; the DNA yielded D and trimming. This sample holds under 200,000 clones; about 80% were observed only once. The ten largest clones represent roughly 4.4% of the sample.

In total, around 600 healthy bone marrow donors made up the cohort. At the time of sampling, every cohort member was nominally healthy, though immune exposures that went unrecorded were likely present. The donor was CMV seronegative and was included in the group of about 350 seronegative cohort members. Every donor gave a peripheral blood sample, and the peripheral blood mononuclear cells from that sample were used for TCR beta sequencing. The Qiagen DNeasy Blood Extraction Kit was used to extract genomic DNA from the blood cell samples. Sequencing used PBMCs. This receptor was identified in a man younger than 45 in good health and CMV-seronegative.

In nucleotide form, the sequence is TGTGCCAGCAGCCAAGAGGCGGGGGGCCTACCCCGCACCGATACGCAGTATTTT. Translated, it reads CASSQEAGGLPRTDTQYF. Recombination linked TRBV7-2 to TRBJ2-3, and TRBD2 aligns with 8 junction nucleotides. Reading from cysteine to phenylalanine, the CDR3 counts 18 amino acids. This entry keeps only the CDR3 DNA: 54 bases, framed from base 1. Per the germline V gene, SGHTA is the CDR1 and FQGNSA is the CDR2.